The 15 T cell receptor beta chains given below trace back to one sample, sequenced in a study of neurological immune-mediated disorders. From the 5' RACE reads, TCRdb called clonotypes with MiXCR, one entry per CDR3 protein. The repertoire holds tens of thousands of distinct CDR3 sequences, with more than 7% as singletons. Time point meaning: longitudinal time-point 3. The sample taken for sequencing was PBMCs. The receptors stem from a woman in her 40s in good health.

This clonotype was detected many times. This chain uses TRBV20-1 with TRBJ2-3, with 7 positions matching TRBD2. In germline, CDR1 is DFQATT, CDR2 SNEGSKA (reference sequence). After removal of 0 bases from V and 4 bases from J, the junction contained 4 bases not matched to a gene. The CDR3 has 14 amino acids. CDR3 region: CSARDAGDSDTQYF. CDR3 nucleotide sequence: TGCAGTGCTAGAGACGCGGGAGATTCAGATACGCAGTATTTT.

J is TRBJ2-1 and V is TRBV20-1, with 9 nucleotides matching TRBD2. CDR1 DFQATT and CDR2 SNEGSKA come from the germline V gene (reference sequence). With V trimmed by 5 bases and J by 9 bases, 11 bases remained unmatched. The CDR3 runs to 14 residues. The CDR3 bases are TGCAGTGCTCCACTAGCGGGTGCAGGCGGTGAGCAGTTCTTC. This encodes CSAPLAGAGGEQFF.

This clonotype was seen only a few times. CDR3 bases: TGTGCCAGCAGTGACCCGGACAAGTCTGCTGGAAACACCATATATTTT. Protein: CASSDPDKSAGNTIYF. The chain employs TRBV2 and TRBJ1-3, with D possibly TRBD1 on 5 matching bases. The CDR3 spans 16 residues. Germline-derived CDR1 and CDR2 are SNHLY and FYNNEI. V dropped 3 bases and J dropped 2 bases, with 14 bases sitting between them.

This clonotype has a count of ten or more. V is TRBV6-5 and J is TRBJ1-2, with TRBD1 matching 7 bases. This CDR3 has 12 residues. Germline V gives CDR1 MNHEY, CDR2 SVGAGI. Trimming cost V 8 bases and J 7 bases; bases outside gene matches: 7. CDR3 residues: CASCNRGRGYTF. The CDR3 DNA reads TGTGCCAGCTGCAACAGGGGACGTGGCTACACCTTC.

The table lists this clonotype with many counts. The chain's CDR3 is CSAPRSLGGSEAFF. In DNA, the CDR3 is TGCAGTGCCCCGAGGTCCCTCGGAGGGTCCGAAGCTTTCTTT. The V and J genes are TRBV20-1 and TRBJ1-1; D is ambiguous. The ends were cut back, 6 bases at V and 8 bases at J, with 22 bases in the middle. This CDR3 has 14 amino acids. Germline V gene sequence: CDR1 DFQATT, CDR2 SNEGSKA (reference sequence).

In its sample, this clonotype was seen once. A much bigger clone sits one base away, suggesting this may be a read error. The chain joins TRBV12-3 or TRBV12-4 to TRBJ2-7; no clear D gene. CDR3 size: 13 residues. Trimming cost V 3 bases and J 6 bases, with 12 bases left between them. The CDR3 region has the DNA TGTGCCAGCAGTTTGTGGCCCGGTAGCGAGCAGTACTTC. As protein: CASSLWPGSEQYF.

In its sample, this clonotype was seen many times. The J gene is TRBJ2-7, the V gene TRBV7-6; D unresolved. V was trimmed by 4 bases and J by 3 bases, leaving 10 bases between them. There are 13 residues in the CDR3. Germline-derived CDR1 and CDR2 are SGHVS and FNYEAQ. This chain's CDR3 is CASSSSGRYEQYF. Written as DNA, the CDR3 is TGTGCCAGCAGCTCTTCCGGGCGCTACGAGCAGTACTTC.

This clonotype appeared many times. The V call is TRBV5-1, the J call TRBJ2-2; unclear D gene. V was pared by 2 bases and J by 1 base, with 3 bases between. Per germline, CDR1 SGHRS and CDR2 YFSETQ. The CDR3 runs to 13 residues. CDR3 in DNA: TGCGCCAGCAGCTTTGGGAACACCGGGGAGCTGTTTTTT. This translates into CASSFGNTGELFF.

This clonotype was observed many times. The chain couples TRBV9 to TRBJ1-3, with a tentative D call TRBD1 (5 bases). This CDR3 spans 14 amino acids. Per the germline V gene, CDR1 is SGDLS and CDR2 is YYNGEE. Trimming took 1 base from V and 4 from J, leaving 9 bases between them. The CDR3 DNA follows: TGTGCCAGCAGCGTAAGGCAGGGAGGAAACACCATATATTTT. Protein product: CASSVRQGGNTIYF.

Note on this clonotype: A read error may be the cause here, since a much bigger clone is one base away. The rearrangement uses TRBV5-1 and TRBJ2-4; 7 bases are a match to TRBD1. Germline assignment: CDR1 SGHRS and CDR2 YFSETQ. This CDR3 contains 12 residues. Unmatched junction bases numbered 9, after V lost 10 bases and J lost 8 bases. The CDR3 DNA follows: TGCGCCGGCCACCAAACAGGGGACATTCAGTACTTC. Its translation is CAGHQTGDIQYF.

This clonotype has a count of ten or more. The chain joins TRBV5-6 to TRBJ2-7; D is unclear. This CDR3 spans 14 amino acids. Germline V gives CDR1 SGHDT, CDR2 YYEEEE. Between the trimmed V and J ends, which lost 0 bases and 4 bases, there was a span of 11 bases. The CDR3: CASSLGVSQYEQYF. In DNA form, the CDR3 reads TGTGCCAGCAGCTTGGGCGTCAGCCAATACGAGCAGTACTTC.

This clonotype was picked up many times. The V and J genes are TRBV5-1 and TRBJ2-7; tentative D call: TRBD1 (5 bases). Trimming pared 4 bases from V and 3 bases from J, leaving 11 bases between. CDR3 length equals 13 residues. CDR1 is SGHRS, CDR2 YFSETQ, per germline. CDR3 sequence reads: CASSGSGNYEQYF. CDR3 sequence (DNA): TGCGCCAGCAGCGGGTCAGGGAACTACGAGCAGTACTTC.

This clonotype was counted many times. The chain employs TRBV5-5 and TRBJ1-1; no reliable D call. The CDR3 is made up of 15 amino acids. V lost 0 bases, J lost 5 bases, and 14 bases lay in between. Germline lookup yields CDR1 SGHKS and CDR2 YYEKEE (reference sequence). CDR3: CASSLARTGGTEAFF. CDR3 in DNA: TGTGCCAGCAGCTTGGCCAGGACCGGAGGTACTGAAGCTTTCTTT.

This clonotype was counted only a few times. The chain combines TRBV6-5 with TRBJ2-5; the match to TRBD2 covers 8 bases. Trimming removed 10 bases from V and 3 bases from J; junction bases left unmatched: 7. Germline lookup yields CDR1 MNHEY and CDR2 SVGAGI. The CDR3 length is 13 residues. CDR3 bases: TGTGCCACCGGCGGGGGGTCCAAAGAGACCCAGTACTTC. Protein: CATGGGSKETQYF.

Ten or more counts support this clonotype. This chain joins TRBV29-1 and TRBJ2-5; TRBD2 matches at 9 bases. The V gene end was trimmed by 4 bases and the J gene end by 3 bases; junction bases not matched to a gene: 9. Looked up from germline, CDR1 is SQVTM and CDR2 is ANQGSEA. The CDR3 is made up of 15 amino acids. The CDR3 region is CSVAPGLASEETQYF. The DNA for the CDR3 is TGCAGCGTTGCTCCGGGACTAGCCTCAGAAGAGACCCAGTACTTC.